The rows below give T cell receptor beta chains drawn from one sample of a study of cytomegalovirus exposure and HLA in healthy donors. Sequenced by immunoSEQ multiplex PCR; TCRdb stores in-frame clones only, minus some. This sample yields 85,000 to 90,000 clones, of which 75% to 90% are seen a single time; less than 8% belongs to the top ten. The sequencing input was PBMCs. The receptors derive from a middle-aged man in good health and CMV-seropositive. The CDR3 runs from the conserved cysteine through the conserved F or W. A D gene is named only where the DNA matches it firmly. Expanded clones are given a class, and other clones once, few, many or no size at all.

D gene,J gene,V gene,clone size,CDR3 DNA,CDR3 protein
.,TRBJ2-7,TRBV30,.,TGTGCCTGGAGTGTACAGGAGACAGGTTCCTACGAGCAGTACTTC,CAWSVQETGSYEQYF
TRBD1,TRBJ1-1,TRBV23-1,.,TGCGCCCGAAGGGACAGAAGAAACACTGAAGCTTTCTTT,CARRDRRNTEAFF
.,TRBJ1-6,TRBV28,.,TGTGCCAGCAAGGAGACGGTTTATAATTCACCCCTCCACTTT,CASKETVYNSPLHF
TRBD1,TRBJ2-7,TRBV19,.,TGTGCCAGTAGTATAACCGGGACAGGATACGAGCAGTACTTC,CASSITGTGYEQYF
TRBD1,TRBJ1-5,TRBV23-1,.,TGCGCCAGCAGCCCCTCCGGGACAGGGGGAACTAATAGCAATCAGCCCCAGCATTTT,CASSPSGTGGTNSNQPQHF
.,TRBJ1-6,TRBV7-6,.,TGTGCCAGCAGGTCCAGTGATAATTCACCCCTCCACTTT,CASRSSDNSPLHF
.,TRBJ2-7,TRBV28,.,TGTGCCAGCAAGAGGCCGGGTGCCGACGAGCAGTACTTC,CASKRPGADEQYF
TRBD1,TRBJ1-2,TRBV11-2,.,TGTGCCAGCAGCTCATACCGGGACAGCTATGGCTACACCTTC,CASSSYRDSYGYTF
TRBD1,TRBJ1-1,TRBV6-1,.,TGTGCCAGCAGGCCGGACAGGGGAGGGAACACTGAAGCTTTCTTT,CASRPDRGGNTEAFF
TRBD1,TRBJ1-2,TRBV7-9,.,TGTTCCAGCAGCACCCGGACAGGGGACGGTTCGTTC,CSSSTRTGDGSF
.,TRBJ2-3,TRBV6-1,.,TGTGCCAGCAGTGAAGCGACCAGCTTAGCGTGGGGCACAGATACGCAGTATTTT,CASSEATSLAWGTDTQYF
.,TRBJ1-5,TRBV12-5,.,TGTGCTAGTGGTTTGCTCCCAGATCAGCCCCAGCATTTT,CASGLLPDQPQHF
TRBD1,TRBJ1-5,TRBV6-5,.,TGTGCCAGCAGTACAGGGGTGCGCAATCAGCCCCAGCATTTT,CASSTGVRNQPQHF
.,TRBJ2-3,TRBV28,few,TGTGCCAGCAGTTTAGACCAGGGAGGAGATACGCAGTATTTT,CASSLDQGGDTQYF
TRBD2,TRBJ2-5,TRBV2,.,TGTGCCAGCAGTGATCGCCTAGCGGGAGGTCGAGAGACCCAGTACTTC,CASSDRLAGGRETQYF
TRBD1,TRBJ2-1,TRBV5-1,.,TGCGCCAGCAGCTTGCGAGTGACAGGGGGCGCTGAGCAGTTCTTC,CASSLRVTGGAEQFF
TRBD2,TRBJ2-7,TRBV5-1,once,TGCGCCAGCAGCTCTAGCGGGAGCTACGAGCAGTACTTC,CASSSSGSYEQYF
.,TRBJ2-7,TRBV19,.,TGTGCCAGTAGGCTCGACAGTGCCTACGAGCAGTACTTC,CASRLDSAYEQYF
.,TRBJ1-3,TRBV19,.,TGTGCCACCCGAAGCAGGGGCGGTGGAAACACCATATATTTT,CATRSRGGGNTIYF
.,TRBJ2-4,TRBV27,.,TGTGCCAGCACCCCGCGGGTTGAGAACATTCAGTACTTC,CASTPRVENIQYF
.,TRBJ2-3,TRBV9,.,TGTGCCAGCAGCGTAGGTCTACCTAGCACAGATACGCAGTATTTT,CASSVGLPSTDTQYF
.,TRBJ2-1,TRBV28,few,TGTGCCAGCACCCTTCAAGGGGGTGGATACAATGAGCAGTTCTTC,CASTLQGGGYNEQFF
TRBD1,TRBJ2-3,TRBV7-3,once,TGTGCCAGCAGCCAGACAGGGACAGATACGCAGTATTTT,CASSQTGTDTQYF
.,TRBJ1-1,TRBV9,.,TGTGCCAGCAGCCTCCAGGTCAGGAACACTGAAGCTTTCTTT,CASSLQVRNTEAFF
TRBD1,TRBJ1-3,TRBV11-3,.,TGTGCCAGCAGTCGGGACAGTGGAAACACCATATATTTT,CASSRDSGNTIYF
.,TRBJ1-6,TRBV21-1,.,TGTGCCAGCAGCTCCCCGGGGCCCAGCAGGGACAATAATTCACCCCTCCACTTT,CASSSPGPSRDNNSPLHF
.,TRBJ2-7,TRBV29-1,.,TGCAGCGTTGAAGCGGCGGATCGGGGAGTGAACGAGCAGTACTTC,CSVEAADRGVNEQYF
.,TRBJ1-5,TRBV11-2,.,TGTGCCAGCAGCCTTTACAAGTGGCCCCAGCATTTT,CASSLYKWPQHF
TRBD1,TRBJ2-7,TRBV5-1,.,TGCGCCAGCAGCACCCGGGACAGAACCTACGAGCAGTACTTC,CASSTRDRTYEQYF
.,TRBJ2-6,TRBV6-4,.,TGTGCCAGCAGTGGACAGAGCTCTGGGGCCAACGTCCTGACTTTC,CASSGQSSGANVLTF
.,TRBJ1-3,TRBV5-1,.,TGCGCCAGCAGCTACGGGCCTCGGGGGGCCTCTGGAAACACCATATATTTT,CASSYGPRGASGNTIYF
TRBD1,TRBJ1-1,TRBV11-3,few,TGTGCCAGCACCCCCGACAGGGGAGGAACTGAAGCTTTCTTT,CASTPDRGGTEAFF
.,TRBJ1-1,TRBV30,.,TGTGCCTGGAGTCCGAGGGAGAACACTGAAGCTTTCTTT,CAWSPRENTEAFF
.,TRBJ2-7,TRBV10-2,.,TGCGCCAGCAGTGAGTCTTGGACAATGTACGAGCAGTACTTC,CASSESWTMYEQYF
TRBD2,TRBJ2-4,TRBV6-1,.,TGTGCCAGCAGTGAATCTTGGGCTAGCGGGCGTGAGAAAAACATTCAGTACTTC,CASSESWASGREKNIQYF
TRBD2,TRBJ2-2,TRBV15,.,TGTGCCACCAGCAGAGGGGGGACTAGATATACCGGGGAGCTGTTTTTT,CATSRGGTRYTGELFF
TRBD2,TRBJ2-2,TRBV7-8,.,TGTGCCAGCAGCCTAAGCTTGACTAGCGGAAACACCGGGGAGCTGTTTTTT,CASSLSLTSGNTGELFF
.,TRBJ1-2,TRBV7-9,.,TGTGCCAGCAGCTTAGAAGCAGGGGATGGCTACACCTTC,CASSLEAGDGYTF
.,TRBJ2-2,TRBV7-9,.,TGTGCCACCCGGGGGACAGTGGGGCTTGGCCGCACGAACACCGGGGAGCTGTTTTTT,CATRGTVGLGRTNTGELFF
.,TRBJ2-6,TRBV5-1,once,TGCGCCAGCAGCTCAGGGGCAGGCTCTGGGGCCAACGTCCTGACTTTC,CASSSGAGSGANVLTF
.,TRBJ2-3,TRBV7-9,.,TGTGCCAGCGGCCTCGCTAGCGCAGATACGCAGTATTTT,CASGLASADTQYF
TRBD1,TRBJ1-1,TRBV19,.,TGTGCCAGTAGTCCCCAGGGACAGCTGAACACTGAAGCTTTCTTT,CASSPQGQLNTEAFF
TRBD1,TRBJ2-7,TRBV27,once,TGTGCCAGCAGTATAGGACAGGGCTACGAGCAGTACTTC,CASSIGQGYEQYF
TRBD1,TRBJ2-4,TRBV10-1,.,TGCGCCAGTGGACAGGGGGGCATTCAGTACTTC,CASGQGGIQYF
TRBD2,TRBJ2-1,TRBV27,once,TGTGCCAGCAGTTTAGCCCCCGGGGGACTAGGGTACAATGAGCAGTTCTTC,CASSLAPGGLGYNEQFF
.,TRBJ1-6,TRBV19,.,TGTGCCAGTAGGGAAAGGGGTAATTCACCCCTCCACTTT,CASRERGNSPLHF
TRBD1,TRBJ1-2,TRBV28,.,TGTGCCAGCAGACCGACAGGGGGAGGCTACACCTTC,CASRPTGGGYTF
.,TRBJ1-2,TRBV2,.,TGTGCCAGCAGTGAAGGGACAGTCGGCTATGGCTACACCTTC,CASSEGTVGYGYTF
.,TRBJ1-5,TRBV9,.,TGTGCCAGCAGCGTAGAGGGACACCTCAATCAGCCCCAGCATTTT,CASSVEGHLNQPQHF
.,TRBJ2-7,TRBV5-1,.,TGCGCCAGCAGCTTCCAGGGATCCCACGAGCAGTACTTC,CASSFQGSHEQYF
.,TRBJ1-1,TRBV6-6,.,TGTGCCAGCAGTTACTACCCAGTAGCCGAAGCTTTCTTT,CASSYYPVAEAFF
.,TRBJ1-3,TRBV30,.,TGTGCCTGGAGGTTGACAGGAGGAAACACCATATATTTT,CAWRLTGGNTIYF
TRBD1,TRBJ2-2,TRBV9,.,TGTGCCAGCAGCATGACAGGGTCCGGGGAGCTGTTTTTT,CASSMTGSGELFF
.,TRBJ1-1,TRBV18,few,TGTGCCAGCTCAGCGACAGAGACGAACACTGAAGCTTTCTTT,CASSATETNTEAFF
TRBD2,TRBJ2-1,TRBV28,.,TGTGCCAGCAGTCAGGTGGGAGGGCTAGGCTCCTACAATGAGCAGTTCTTC,CASSQVGGLGSYNEQFF
TRBD1,TRBJ2-1,TRBV7-2,.,TGTGCCAGCAGCACCGGACAGGGCCCCTCTAATGAGCAGTTCTTC,CASSTGQGPSNEQFF
TRBD1,TRBJ1-2,TRBV6-6,.,TGTGCCAGCAGTATAGACAGGGGGCCCTATGGCTACACCTTC,CASSIDRGPYGYTF
.,TRBJ1-5,TRBV5-1,.,TGCGCCAGCAGCCCCTTACCAGATTATCAGCCCCAGCATTTT,CASSPLPDYQPQHF
TRBD1,TRBJ2-7,TRBV6-1,.,TGTGCCAGCAGTGAAACCGGACAGGGCCGCGAGCAGTACTTC,CASSETGQGREQYF